The sequence of this TCR beta chain was determined in a study of shared clonotypes between healthy human individuals. As for the study in general: The people who gave samples were a couple of women and a few men aged 18 to 49.

This clone was recorded only once. Its antigen is undetermined. Each replicate PCR on the sorted subsets used 200 to 250 ng DNA (around 31,000 T cell genomes). Here immunoSEQ multiplex PCR was the method, and the copy in TCRdb shows in-frame clones only, minus some. Found here are 2 million to 2.5 million clones, around 93% of them singletons; the top ten hold 0.3% to 0.45%. Whole-study results and caveats: Naive subsets typically showed greater estimated richness than memory subsets.

CDR1 is SGHRS and CDR2 is YFSETQ in the germline V gene. The ends lost 4 bases at V and 1 base at J; junction bases unmatched: 14. This CDR3 is 17 amino acids long. The sequencing input was naive CD4+ T cells from PBMCs. As to subset: CD45RA+ positively selected. The gene calls are TRBV5-1 and TRBJ2-7, with 7 bases identical to TRBD2. The TCR comes from a man aged 18 to 35 in good health. Some clones in this sample may be carry-over from other donors' samples. The CDR3 loop is CASSLSPGGAGSYEQYF. The CDR3 DNA sequence: TGCGCCAGCAGCCTATCCCCGGGGGGAGCGGGATCCTACGAGCAGTACTTC.